This TCR beta chain was captured in a study of T cell responses to AZD1222 COVID-19 vaccine. Here immunoSEQ multiplex PCR was the method, and the copy in TCRdb shows in-frame clones only, minus some. The repertoire holds 65,000 to 80,000 clones, with about 88% as singletons. Germline CDR1 SGHTA, CDR2 FQGNSA. The CDR3 runs 14 residues. V was trimmed by 5 bases and J by 5 bases, leaving 15 bases between them. The genes are TRBV7-2 and TRBJ1-1; D unresolved. The TCR sequence derives from an adult who received the MenACWY meningococcal vaccine as a control. Material: peripheral blood, obtained 28 days after the second dose of the MenACWY control vaccine. CDR3 DNA: TGTGCCAGCAGCACCGGGGTAGCTGGTACTGAAGCTTTCTTT. Amino acids: CASSTGVAGTEAFF.